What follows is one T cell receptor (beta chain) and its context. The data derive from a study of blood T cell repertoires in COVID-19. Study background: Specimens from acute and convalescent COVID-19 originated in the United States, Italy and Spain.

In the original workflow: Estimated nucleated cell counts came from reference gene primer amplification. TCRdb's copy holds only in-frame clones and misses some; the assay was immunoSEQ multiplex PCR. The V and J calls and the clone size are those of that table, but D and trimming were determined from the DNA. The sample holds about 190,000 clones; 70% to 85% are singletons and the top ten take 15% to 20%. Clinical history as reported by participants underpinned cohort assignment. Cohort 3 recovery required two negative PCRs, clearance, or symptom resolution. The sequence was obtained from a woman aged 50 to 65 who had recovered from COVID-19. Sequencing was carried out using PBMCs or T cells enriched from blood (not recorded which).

CDR3 sequence reads: CASRQTGSTGELFF. CDR3 nucleotide sequence: TGCGCCAGCAGACAAACAGGGTCCACCGGGGAGCTGTTTTTT. The chain combines TRBV5-1 with TRBJ2-2, with TRBD1 as a possible D gene (6 bases). The ends were cut back, 5 bases at V and 4 bases at J, with 12 bases in the middle. CDR1 is SGHRS, CDR2 YFSETQ, per germline. The CDR3 is 14 residues long.